This T cell receptor beta chain derives from a study of blood T cells in healthy people across ages. Of note for this clonotype: As yet, its antigen is unknown.

Points from the study as a whole: Leaving the PBMCs unsorted stopped any conclusive comparison of naive versus antigen-experienced cells. When one million T cells were used, diversity estimates were thought to be underestimates.

Through a sample-barcoded 5' primer and a J-beta primer mix, a second PCR was run for roughly 7 to 11 cycles. Through a template-switch adaptor with 12 random nucleotides, each cDNA molecule received a tag. TCRdb re-called the 5' RACE reads through MiXCR, storing one row per CDR3 protein. The sample holds roughly 800,000 distinct CDR3 sequences, 58% seen once. Sequenced input: blood. The clonotype comes from a man younger than 45 in good health.

Here the CDR3 DNA reads TGCGCCAGCAGCCAAGACCAGGGACGAGCGGCCTACAATGAGCAGTTCTTC. Its translation: CASSQDQGRAAYNEQFF. The chain is built from TRBV4-1 and TRBJ2-1; D is possibly TRBD1 or TRBD2 (5 bases each). Trimming removed 0 bases from V and 2 bases from J, with 14 bases in between. The germline gives CDR1 MGHRA, CDR2 YSYEKL. This CDR3 region has 17 residues.